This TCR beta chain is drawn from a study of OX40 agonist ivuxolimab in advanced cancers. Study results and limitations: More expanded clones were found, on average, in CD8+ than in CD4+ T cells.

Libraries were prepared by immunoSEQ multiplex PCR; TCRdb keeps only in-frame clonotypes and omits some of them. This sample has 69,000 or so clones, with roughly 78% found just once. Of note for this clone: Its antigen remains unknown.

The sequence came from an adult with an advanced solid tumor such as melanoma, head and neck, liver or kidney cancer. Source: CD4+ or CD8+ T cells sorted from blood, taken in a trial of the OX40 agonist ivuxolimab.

Here the CDR3 reads CASSLGLDLNEKLFF. CDR3 coding DNA: TGTGCCAGCAGCTTGGGTCTGGATCTAAATGAAAAACTGTTTTTT. The genes are TRBV7-9 and TRBJ1-4, with D unresolved. Looked up from germline, CDR1 is SEHNR and CDR2 is FQNEAQ (reference sequence). The CDR3 covers 15 residues. Trimming stripped 3 bases from V and 5 bases from J, with 13 bases between. Full variable domain (outside the CDR3, taken from reference TRBV7-9 and TRBJ1-4): DTGVSQNPRHKITKRGQNVTFRCDPISEHNRLYWYRQTLGQGPEFLTYFQNEAQLEKSRLLSDRFSAERPKGSFSTLEIQRTEQGDSAMYLCASSLGLDLNEKLFFGSGTQLSVL.